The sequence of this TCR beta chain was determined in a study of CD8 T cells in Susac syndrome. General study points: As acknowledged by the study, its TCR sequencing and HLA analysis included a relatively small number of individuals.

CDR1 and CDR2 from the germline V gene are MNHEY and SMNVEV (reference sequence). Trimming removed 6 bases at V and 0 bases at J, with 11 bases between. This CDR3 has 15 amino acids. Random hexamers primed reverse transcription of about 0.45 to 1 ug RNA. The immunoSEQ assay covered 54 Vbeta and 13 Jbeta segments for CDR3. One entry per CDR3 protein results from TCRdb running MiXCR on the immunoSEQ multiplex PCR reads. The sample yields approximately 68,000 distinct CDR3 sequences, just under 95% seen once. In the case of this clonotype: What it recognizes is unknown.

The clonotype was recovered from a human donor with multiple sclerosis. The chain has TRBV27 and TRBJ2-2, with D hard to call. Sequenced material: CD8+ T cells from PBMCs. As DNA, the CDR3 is TGTGCCAGCAGCACAGAGAACGCGAACACCGGGGAGCTGTTTTTT. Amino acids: CASSTENANTGELFF.